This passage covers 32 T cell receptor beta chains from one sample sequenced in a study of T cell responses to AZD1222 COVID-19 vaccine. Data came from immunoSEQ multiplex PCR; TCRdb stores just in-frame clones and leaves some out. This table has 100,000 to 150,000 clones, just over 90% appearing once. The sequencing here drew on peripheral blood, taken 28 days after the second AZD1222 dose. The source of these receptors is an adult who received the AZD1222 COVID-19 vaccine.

The DNA for the CDR3 is TGTGCCAGCAGTTTATCAGCGCCCGGCCAAGAGACCCAGTACTTC. This sequence encodes CASSLSAPGQETQYF. This chain uses TRBV28 with TRBJ2-5; D is unresolved. Trimming took 1 base from V and 1 from J, leaving 10 bases between them. The CDR3 consists of 15 residues. Germline V CDR1 and CDR2: MDHEN, SYDVKM.

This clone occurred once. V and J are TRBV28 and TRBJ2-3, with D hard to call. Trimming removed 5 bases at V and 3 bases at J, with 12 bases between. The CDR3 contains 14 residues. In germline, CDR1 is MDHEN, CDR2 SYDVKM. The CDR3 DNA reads TGTGCCAGCAGTCCCCCTTCACGGACAGATACGCAGTATTTT. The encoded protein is CASSPPSRTDTQYF.

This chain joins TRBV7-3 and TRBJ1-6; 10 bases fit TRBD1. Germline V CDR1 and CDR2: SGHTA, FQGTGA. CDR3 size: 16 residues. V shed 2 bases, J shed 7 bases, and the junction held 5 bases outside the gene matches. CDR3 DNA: TGTGCCAGCAGCTTATACGGGACAGGGGCAAATTCACCCCTCCACTTT. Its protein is CASSLYGTGANSPLHF.

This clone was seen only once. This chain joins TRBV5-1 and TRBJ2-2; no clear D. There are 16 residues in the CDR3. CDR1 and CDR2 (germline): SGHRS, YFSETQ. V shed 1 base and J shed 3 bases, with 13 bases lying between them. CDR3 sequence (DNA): TGCGCCAGCAGCTTGTTTGCCGTTTCGGACACCGGGGAGCTGTTTTTT. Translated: CASSLFAVSDTGELFF. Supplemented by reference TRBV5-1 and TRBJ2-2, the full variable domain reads KAGVTQTPRYLIKTRGQQVTLSCSPISGHRSVSWYQQTPGQGLQFLFEYFSETQRNKGNFPGRFSGRQFSNSRSEMNVSTLELGDSALYLCASSLFAVSDTGELFFGEGSRLTVL.

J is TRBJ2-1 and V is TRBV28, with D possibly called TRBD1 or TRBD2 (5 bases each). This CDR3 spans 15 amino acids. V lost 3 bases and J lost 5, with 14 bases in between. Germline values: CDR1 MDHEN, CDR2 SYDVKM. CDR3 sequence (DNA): TGTGCCAGCAGTTTGCGTGGGGGTGGGCACAATGAGCAGTTCTTC. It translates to CASSLRGGGHNEQFF.

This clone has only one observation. For the CDR3, the DNA is TGTGCCAGCAGTGAAGAAACCGGCCTGGGGGAGTTCTTC. This gives the protein CASSEETGLGEFF. The gene calls are TRBV2 and TRBJ2-1, with D possibly called TRBD1 or TRBD2 (5 bases each). The CDR3 consists of 13 residues. From germline, CDR1 is SNHLY and CDR2 FYNNEI. The V end was cut by 1 base, the J end by 14 bases, with 15 bases between.

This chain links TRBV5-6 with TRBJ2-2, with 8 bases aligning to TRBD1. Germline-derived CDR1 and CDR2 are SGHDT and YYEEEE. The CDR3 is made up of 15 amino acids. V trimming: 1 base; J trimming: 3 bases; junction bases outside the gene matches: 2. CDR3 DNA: TGTGCCAGCAGCTTGAGGGACAGGTACACCGGGGAGCTGTTTTTT. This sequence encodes CASSLRDRYTGELFF.

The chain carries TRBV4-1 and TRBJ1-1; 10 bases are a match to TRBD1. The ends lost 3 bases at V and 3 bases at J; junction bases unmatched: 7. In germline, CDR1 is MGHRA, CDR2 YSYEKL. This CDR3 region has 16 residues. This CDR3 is CASSHLDRGPDTEAFF. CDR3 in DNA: TGCGCCAGCAGCCATTTAGACAGGGGGCCGGACACTGAAGCTTTCTTT.

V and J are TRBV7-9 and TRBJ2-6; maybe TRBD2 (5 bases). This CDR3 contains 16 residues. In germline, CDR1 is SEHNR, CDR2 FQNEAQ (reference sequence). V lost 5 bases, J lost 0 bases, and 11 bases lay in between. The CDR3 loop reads CASSPGLFSGANVLTF. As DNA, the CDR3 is TGTGCCAGCAGCCCAGGACTCTTCTCTGGGGCCAACGTCCTGACTTTC.

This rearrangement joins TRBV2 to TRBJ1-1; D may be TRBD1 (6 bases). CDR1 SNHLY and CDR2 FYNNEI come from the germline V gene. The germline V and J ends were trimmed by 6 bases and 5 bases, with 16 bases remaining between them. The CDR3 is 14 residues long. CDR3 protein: CASRETGMGTEAFF. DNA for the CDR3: TGTGCCAGCAGGGAAACAGGGATGGGAACTGAAGCTTTCTTT.

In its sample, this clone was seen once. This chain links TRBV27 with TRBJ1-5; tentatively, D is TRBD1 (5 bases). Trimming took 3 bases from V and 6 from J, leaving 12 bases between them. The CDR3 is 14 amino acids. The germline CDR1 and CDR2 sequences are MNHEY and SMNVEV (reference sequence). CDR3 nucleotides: TGTGCCAGCAGTTTTCTAGGGGCCGGTCAGCCCCAGCATTTT. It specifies CASSFLGAGQPQHF.

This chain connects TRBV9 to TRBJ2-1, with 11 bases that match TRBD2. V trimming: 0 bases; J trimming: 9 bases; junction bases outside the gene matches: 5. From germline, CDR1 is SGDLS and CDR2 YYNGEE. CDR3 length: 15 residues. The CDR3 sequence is CASSVEVAGGTEQFF. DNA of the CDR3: TGTGCCAGCAGCGTAGAAGTAGCGGGAGGGACTGAGCAGTTCTTC.

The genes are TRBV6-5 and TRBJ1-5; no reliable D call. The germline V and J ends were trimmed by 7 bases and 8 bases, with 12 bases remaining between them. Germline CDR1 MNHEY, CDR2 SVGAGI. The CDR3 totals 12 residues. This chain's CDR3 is CASTLGREPQHF. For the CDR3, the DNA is TGTGCCAGCACCCTAGGCCGGGAGCCCCAGCATTTT.

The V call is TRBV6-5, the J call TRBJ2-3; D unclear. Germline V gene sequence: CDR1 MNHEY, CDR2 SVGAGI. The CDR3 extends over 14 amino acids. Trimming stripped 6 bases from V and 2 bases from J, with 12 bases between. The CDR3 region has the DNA TGTGCCAGCAGGGCCGGGCCCTACACAGATACGCAGTATTTT. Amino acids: CASRAGPYTDTQYF.

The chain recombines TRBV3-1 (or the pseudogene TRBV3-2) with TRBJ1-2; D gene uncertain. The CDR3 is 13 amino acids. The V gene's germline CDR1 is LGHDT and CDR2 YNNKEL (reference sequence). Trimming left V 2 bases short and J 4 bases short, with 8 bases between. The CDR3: CASSQKTLYGYTF. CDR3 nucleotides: TGTGCCAGCAGCCAAAAAACCCTCTATGGCTACACCTTC.

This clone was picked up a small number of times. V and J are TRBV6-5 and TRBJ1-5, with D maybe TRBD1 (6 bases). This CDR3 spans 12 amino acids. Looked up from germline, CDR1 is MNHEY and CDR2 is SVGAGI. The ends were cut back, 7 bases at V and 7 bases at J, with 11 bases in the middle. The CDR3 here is CASTRGNQPQHF. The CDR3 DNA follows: TGTGCCAGCACCAGGGGTAACCAGCCCCAGCATTTT.

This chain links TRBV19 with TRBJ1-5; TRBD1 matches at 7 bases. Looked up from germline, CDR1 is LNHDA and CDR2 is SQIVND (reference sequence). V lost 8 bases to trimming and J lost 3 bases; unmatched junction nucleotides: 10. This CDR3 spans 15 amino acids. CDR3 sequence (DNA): TGTGCCAGTGGGTTAAACAGGGGTTCCAATCAGCCCCAGCATTTT. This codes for CASGLNRGSNQPQHF. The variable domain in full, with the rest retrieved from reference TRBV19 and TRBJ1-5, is DGGITQSPKYLFRKEGQNVTLSCEQNLNHDAMYWYRQDPGQGLRLIYYSQIVNDFQKGDIAEGYSVSREKKESFPLTVTSAQKNPTAFYLCASGLNRGSNQPQHFGDGTRLSIL.

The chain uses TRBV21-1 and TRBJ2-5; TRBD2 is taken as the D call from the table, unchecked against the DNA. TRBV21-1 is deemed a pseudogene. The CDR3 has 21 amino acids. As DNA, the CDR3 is TGTGCCAGCAGCAAAATGGAGATAAAGGGTCTCCGGAGCGGGAGGAGAGAGACCCAGTACTTC. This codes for CASSKMEIKGLRSGRRETQYF.

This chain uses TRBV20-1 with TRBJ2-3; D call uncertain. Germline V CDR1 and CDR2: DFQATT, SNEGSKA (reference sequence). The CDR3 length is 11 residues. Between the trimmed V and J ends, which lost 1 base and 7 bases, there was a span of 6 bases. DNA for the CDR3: TGCAGTGCTAGAGTTTCAAATACGCAGTATTTT. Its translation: CSARVSNTQYF.

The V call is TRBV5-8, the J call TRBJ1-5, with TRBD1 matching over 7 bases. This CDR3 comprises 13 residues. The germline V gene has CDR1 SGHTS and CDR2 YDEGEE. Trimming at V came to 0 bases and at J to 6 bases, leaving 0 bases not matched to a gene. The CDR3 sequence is CASSLAGGQPQHF. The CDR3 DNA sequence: TGTGCCAGCAGCTTGGCAGGGGGTCAGCCCCAGCATTTT. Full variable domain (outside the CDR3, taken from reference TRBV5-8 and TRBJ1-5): EAGVTQSPTHLIKTRGQQATLRCSPISGHTSVYWYQQALGLGLQFLLWYDEGEERNRGNFPPRFSGRQFPNYSSELNVNALELEDSALYLCASSLAGGQPQHFGDGTRLSIL.

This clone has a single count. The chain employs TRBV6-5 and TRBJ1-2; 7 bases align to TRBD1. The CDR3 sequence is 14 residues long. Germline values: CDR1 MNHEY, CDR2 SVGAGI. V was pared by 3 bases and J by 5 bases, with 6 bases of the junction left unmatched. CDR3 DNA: TGTGCCAGCAGTTATCAACAGGGGATATATGGCTACACCTTC. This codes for CASSYQQGIYGYTF.

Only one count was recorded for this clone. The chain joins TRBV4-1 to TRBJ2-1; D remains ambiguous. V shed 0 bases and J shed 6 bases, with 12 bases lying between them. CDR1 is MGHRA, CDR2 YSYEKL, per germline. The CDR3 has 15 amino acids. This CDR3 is CASSQDQRPTNEQFF. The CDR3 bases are TGCGCCAGCAGCCAAGATCAGCGACCTACCAATGAGCAGTTCTTC.

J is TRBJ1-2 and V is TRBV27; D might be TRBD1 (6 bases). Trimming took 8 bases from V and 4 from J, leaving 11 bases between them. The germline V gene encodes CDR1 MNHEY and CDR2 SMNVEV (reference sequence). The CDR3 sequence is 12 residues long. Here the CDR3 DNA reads TGTGCCAGCTCGGACAGAGTCTATGGCTACACCTTC. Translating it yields CASSDRVYGYTF.

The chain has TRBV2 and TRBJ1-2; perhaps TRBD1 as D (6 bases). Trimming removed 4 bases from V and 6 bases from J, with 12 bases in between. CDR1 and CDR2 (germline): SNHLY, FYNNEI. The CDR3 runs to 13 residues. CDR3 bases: TGTGCCAGCAGTGGAGCGGCAGGGGATGGCTACACCTTC. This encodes CASSGAAGDGYTF.

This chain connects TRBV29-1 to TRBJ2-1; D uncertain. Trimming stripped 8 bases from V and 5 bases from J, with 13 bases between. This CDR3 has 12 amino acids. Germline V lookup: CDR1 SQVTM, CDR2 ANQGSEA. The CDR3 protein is CSLLRTDNEQFF. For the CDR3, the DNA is TGCAGCCTACTTAGGACCGACAATGAGCAGTTCTTC.

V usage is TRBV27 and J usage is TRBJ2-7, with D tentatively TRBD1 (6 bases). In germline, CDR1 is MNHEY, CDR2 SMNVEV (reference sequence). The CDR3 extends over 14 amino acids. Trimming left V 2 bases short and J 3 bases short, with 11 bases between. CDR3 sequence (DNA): TGTGCCAGCAGTTTAGGGGGCGGGTTCTACGAGCAGTACTTC. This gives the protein CASSLGGGFYEQYF.

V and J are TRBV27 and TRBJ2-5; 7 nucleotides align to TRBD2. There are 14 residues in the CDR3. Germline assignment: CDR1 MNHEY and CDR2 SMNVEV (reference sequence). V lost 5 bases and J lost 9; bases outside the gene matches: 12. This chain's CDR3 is CASSPRFNREAQYF. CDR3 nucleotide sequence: TGTGCCAGCAGTCCTCGCTTCAATCGGGAGGCCCAGTACTTC.

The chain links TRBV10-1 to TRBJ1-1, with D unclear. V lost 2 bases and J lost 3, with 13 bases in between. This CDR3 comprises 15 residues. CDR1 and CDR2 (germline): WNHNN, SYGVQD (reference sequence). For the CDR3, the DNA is TGCGCCAGCAGTGAGCCGATAAGGATGGACACTGAAGCTTTCTTT. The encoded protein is CASSEPIRMDTEAFF.

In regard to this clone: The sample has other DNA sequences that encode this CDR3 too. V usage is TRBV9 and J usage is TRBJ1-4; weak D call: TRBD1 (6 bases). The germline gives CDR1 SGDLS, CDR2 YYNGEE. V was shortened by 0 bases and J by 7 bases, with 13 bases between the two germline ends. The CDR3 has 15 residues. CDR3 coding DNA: TGTGCCAGCAGCGTAGAAGGGGGGCTGGGTGAAAAACTGTTTTTT. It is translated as CASSVEGGLGEKLFF.

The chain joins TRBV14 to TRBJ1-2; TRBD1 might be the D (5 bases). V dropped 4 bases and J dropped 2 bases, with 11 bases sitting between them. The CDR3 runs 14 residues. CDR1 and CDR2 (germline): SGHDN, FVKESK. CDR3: CASSRGRGNYGYTF. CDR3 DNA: TGTGCCAGCAGCCGAGGGAGGGGAAACTATGGCTACACCTTC.

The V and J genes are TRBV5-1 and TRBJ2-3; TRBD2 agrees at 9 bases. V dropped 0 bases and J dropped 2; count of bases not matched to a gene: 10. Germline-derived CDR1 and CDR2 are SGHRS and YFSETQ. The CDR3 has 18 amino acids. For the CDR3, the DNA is TGCGCCAGCAGCTTGGGGACTTTGGCGGGAGGGACCACAGATACGCAGTATTTT. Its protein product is CASSLGTLAGGTTDTQYF.

The CDR3 DNA reads TGTGCCAGCAGCTTAGGGCTAGCGGTGACAGATACGCAGTATTTT. Its protein product is CASSLGLAVTDTQYF. This chain uses TRBV11-3 with TRBJ2-3; TRBD2 matches 7 bases. The CDR3 sequence is 15 residues long. Germline V gives CDR1 SGHNT, CDR2 YENEEA. V gave up 1 base and J gave up 3 bases; unmatched junction bases: 4. The full variable domain, its missing parts supplied by reference TRBV11-3 and TRBJ2-3, is EAGVVQSPRYKIIEKKQPVAFWCNPISGHNTLYWYLQNLGQGPELLIRYENEEAVDDSQLPKDRFSAERLKGVDSTLKIQPAELGDSAVYLCASSLGLAVTDTQYFGPGTRLTVL.